The next 15 T cell receptor beta chains were all read from a single sample in a study of OX40 agonist ivuxolimab in advanced cancers. The data were produced by immunoSEQ multiplex PCR, yet TCRdb's version contains in-frame clones alone and is incomplete. The data contain about 120,000 clones, about nine tenths of them singletons. The sequenced sample was CD4+ or CD8+ T cells sorted from blood, obtained in a trial of the OX40 agonist ivuxolimab. The receptors were sampled from an adult with an advanced solid tumor such as melanoma, head and neck, liver or kidney cancer.

V is TRBV9 and J is TRBJ2-1; D possibly corresponds to TRBD2 (5 bases). This CDR3 comprises 15 residues. V was trimmed by 1 base and J by 3 bases, leaving 11 bases between them. Germline CDR1 reads SGDLS; CDR2 reads YYNGEE. This CDR3 is CASSVTPSSYNEQFF. The CDR3 DNA sequence: TGTGCCAGCAGCGTAACTCCTAGCAGCTACAATGAGCAGTTCTTC. Variable domain in full (rest from reference TRBV9 and TRBJ2-1): DSGVTQTPKHLITATGQRVTLRCSPRSGDLSVYWYQQSLDQGLQFLIQYYNGEERAKGNILERFSAQQFPDLHSELNLSSLELGDSALYFCASSVTPSSYNEQFFGPGTRLTVL.

V and J are TRBV19 and TRBJ2-7; tentatively, D is TRBD2 (5 bases). CDR3 size: 13 residues. V lost 4 bases to trimming and J lost 6 bases, with 13 bases between them. Germline V CDR1 and CDR2: LNHDA, SQIVND (reference sequence). CDR3 DNA: TGTGCCAGTAGTACCCTCGCGGAGGCCGAGCAGTACTTC. Translating gives CASSTLAEAEQYF.

The DNA of the CDR3 is TGTGCCAGCAGTCCAAGGGTCAGGGGGCTGTTCTTC. Translating it yields CASSPRVRGLFF. V and J are TRBV28 and TRBJ2-1, with 8 bases matching TRBD1. V shed 5 bases and J 15 bases; nucleotides not matched to a gene: 9. Per germline, CDR1 MDHEN and CDR2 SYDVKM. The CDR3 runs to 12 residues. Drawing the rest from reference TRBV28 and TRBJ2-1, the complete variable domain is DVKVTQSSRYLVKRTGEKVFLECVQDMDHENMFWYRQDPGLGLRLIYFSYDVKMKEKGDIPEGYSVSREKKERFSLILESASTNQTSMYLCASSPRVRGLFFGPGTRLTVL.

The V and J genes are TRBV5-8 and TRBJ1-1; tentative D call: TRBD1 (5 bases). Germline V gene data show CDR1 as SGHTS and CDR2 as YDEGEE. This CDR3 region has 13 residues. V gave up 0 bases and J gave up 4 bases, with 7 bases separating them. In nucleotides, the CDR3 is TGTGCCAGCAGCTTGGGGGGACCCACTGAAGCTTTCTTT. The encoded protein is CASSLGGPTEAFF.

The chain carries TRBV6-6 and TRBJ2-5; TRBD1 matches 7 bases. Germline CDR1 reads MNHNY; CDR2 reads SVGAGI (reference sequence). This CDR3 has 16 residues. V lost 8 bases, J lost 5 bases, and 17 bases stayed unmatched. CDR3: CASLTSTRQGRETQYF. The CDR3 nucleotides read TGTGCCAGCCTCACATCTACAAGACAGGGTCGGGAGACCCAGTACTTC.

The chain employs TRBV9 and TRBJ2-2; no clear D gene. The germline gives CDR1 SGDLS, CDR2 YYNGEE. The CDR3 spans 15 residues. Trimming pared 0 bases from V and 3 bases from J, leaving 9 bases between. The CDR3 sequence is CASSVAGRDTGELFF. The CDR3, as DNA: TGTGCCAGCAGCGTAGCTGGAAGGGACACCGGGGAGCTGTTTTTT.

The chain is built from TRBV11-2 and TRBJ2-4; D unclear. The germline V and J ends were trimmed by 5 bases and 0 bases, with 11 bases remaining between them. This CDR3 is built from 15 residues. The germline V gene has CDR1 SGHAT and CDR2 FQNNGV. The CDR3 DNA reads as TGTGCCAGCAGCCCTATTTCACTAGCCAAAAACATTCAGTACTTC. It encodes CASSPISLAKNIQYF.

The rearrangement joins TRBV19 to TRBJ2-5; D gene ambiguous. The germline CDR1 and CDR2 sequences are LNHDA and SQIVND (reference sequence). This CDR3 contains 16 residues. Trimming stripped 5 bases from V and 1 base from J, with 17 bases between. The CDR3, as DNA: TGTGCCAGTAGTGCCCGACCAAATCAGCCCCAAGAGACCCAGTACTTC. Protein sequence: CASSARPNQPQETQYF.

This chain uses TRBV5-4 with TRBJ2-5, with 8 bases fitting TRBD1. The CDR3 has 15 amino acids. The germline gives CDR1 SGHNT, CDR2 YYREEE (reference sequence). Germline trimming cut 4 bases from V and 3 bases from J; bases unmatched to any gene: 8. The CDR3, as DNA: TGTGCCAGCAGCACCCGGACAGGGTGGGAAGAGACCCAGTACTTC. This translates into CASSTRTGWEETQYF.

The gene calls are TRBV5-1 and TRBJ2-5; D is unclear. This CDR3 has 13 residues. The V end was cut by 0 bases, the J end by 2 bases, with 5 bases between. CDR1 is SGHRS and CDR2 is YFSETQ in the germline V gene. The CDR3 sequence: CASSLARQETQYF. The CDR3 nucleotides are TGCGCCAGCAGCTTGGCCAGGCAAGAGACCCAGTACTTC.

This rearrangement joins TRBV7-2 to TRBJ2-7; 12 bases match TRBD2. The V and J ends lost 6 bases and 1 base, in that order; junction bases with no gene match: 4. Germline V CDR1 and CDR2: SGHTA, FQGNSA. The CDR3 runs 15 residues. CDR3 in DNA: TGTGCCAGCAGGCCCGGACTAGCGGGATCCTACGAGCAGTACTTC. Translated, it gives CASRPGLAGSYEQYF. Together with reference TRBV7-2 and TRBJ2-7, the CDR3 gives the full variable domain: GAGVSQSPSNKVTEKGKDVELRCDPISGHTALYWYRQSLGQGLEFLIYFQGNSAPDKSGLPSDRFSAERTGGSVSTLTIQRTQQEDSAVYLCASRPGLAGSYEQYFGPGTRLTVT.

This clone was observed a handful of times. The chain joins TRBV6-5 to TRBJ2-7, with TRBD1 matching 7 bases. The CDR3 runs to 14 residues. V lost 0 bases to trimming and J lost 4 bases; unmatched junction nucleotides: 3. Germline V gene sequence: CDR1 MNHEY, CDR2 SVGAGI. The CDR3: CASSYSEQGYEQYF. Written as DNA, the CDR3 is TGTGCCAGCAGTTACTCGGAACAGGGGTACGAGCAGTACTTC.

The gene calls are TRBV6-5 and TRBJ2-7; TRBD1 might be the D (6 bases). The V and J ends lost 4 bases and 5 bases respectively, with 21 bases between them. Per the germline V gene, CDR1 is MNHEY and CDR2 is SVGAGI. This CDR3 contains 16 residues. The CDR3 spells CASSFSGQYGSNEQYF. CDR3 bases: TGTGCCAGCAGTTTTTCTGGACAGTACGGAAGTAACGAGCAGTACTTC.

V and J are TRBV11-3 and TRBJ2-7; TRBD1 aligns across 7 bases. The CDR3 has 14 amino acids. Germline assignment: CDR1 SGHNT and CDR2 YENEEA. J gave up 1 base and V 5 bases, and 5 bases lay outside the gene matches. CDR3: CASSRQGESYEQYF. Here the CDR3 DNA reads TGTGCCAGCAGCCGACAGGGAGAATCCTACGAGCAGTACTTC.

The CDR3 spells CAIRPTTGDELINTGELFF. The CDR3 coding sequence is TGTGCCATACGGCCCACCACAGGGGACGAACTTATTAACACCGGGGAGCTGTTTTTT. The genes are TRBV10-3 and TRBJ2-2; 7 bases are shared with TRBD1. The length of the CDR3 is 19 residues. Losses at the gene ends were 9 bases for V and 2 bases for J; bases not matched to a gene: 21. Germline lookup yields CDR1 ENHRY and CDR2 SYGVKD.